A selection of T cell receptor beta chains follows, all from one sample in a study of blood T cell repertoires in COVID-19. The repertoire was sequenced with immunoSEQ multiplex PCR; TCRdb's copy has only in-frame clones and lacks some. The sample includes approximately 22,000 clones, 80% to 95% of them seen just once. Sample: peripheral blood. Receptors were obtained from a woman between 65 and 79 years old with active COVID-19. The CDR3 runs from the conserved cysteine through the conserved F or W. The D gene is left open where the match is weak. Only some rows state a clone size, as once, few, many or a class for expanded clones.

j_call: TRBJ2-1
clone_size: .
d_call: TRBD1
v_call: TRBV5-6
cdr3_aa: CASSLVDRVDLRNEQFF
cdr3_nt: TGTGCCAGCAGCTTGGTGGACAGGGTAGATTTGAGGAATGAGCAGTTCTTC

j_call: TRBJ1-5
clone_size: .
d_call: .
v_call: TRBV19
cdr3_aa: CASSIGQTSNQPQHF
cdr3_nt: TGTGCCAGTAGTATCGGACAGACTAGCAATCAGCCCCAGCATTTT

j_call: TRBJ1-3
clone_size: .
d_call: TRBD1
v_call: TRBV5-8
cdr3_aa: CASSLAPGGSGNTIYF
cdr3_nt: TGTGCCAGCAGCTTGGCCCCAGGGGGCTCTGGAAACACCATATATTTT

j_call: TRBJ1-1
clone_size: .
d_call: .
v_call: TRBV19
cdr3_aa: CASKSLRVNTEAFF
cdr3_nt: TGTGCCAGTAAGTCCCTCAGGGTGAACACTGAAGCTTTCTTT

j_call: TRBJ2-1
clone_size: .
d_call: TRBD2
v_call: TRBV5-4
cdr3_aa: CAGAGGNEQFF
cdr3_nt: TGTGCCGGAGCGGGGGGGAATGAGCAGTTCTTC

j_call: TRBJ2-7
clone_size: .
d_call: TRBD1
v_call: TRBV5-6
cdr3_aa: CASSLSGTGSYEQYF
cdr3_nt: TGTGCCAGCAGCCTGTCCGGGACAGGATCCTACGAGCAGTACTTC

j_call: TRBJ2-7
clone_size: few
d_call: TRBD2
v_call: TRBV6-2/TRBV6-3
cdr3_aa: CASSPESRIAGAYEQYF
cdr3_nt: TGTGCCAGCAGCCCGGAGAGTAGGATAGCGGGAGCCTACGAGCAGTACTTC

j_call: TRBJ1-6
clone_size: .
d_call: .
v_call: TRBV5-6
cdr3_aa: CASSPGAGLNSPLHF
cdr3_nt: TGTGCCAGCAGCCCCGGAGCAGGGCTAAATTCACCCCTCCACTTT

j_call: TRBJ2-7
clone_size: .
d_call: TRBD2
v_call: TRBV6-2/TRBV6-3
cdr3_aa: CASSYGTSGRRYEQYF
cdr3_nt: TGTGCCAGCAGTTACGGGACTAGCGGGAGGAGGTACGAGCAGTACTTC

j_call: TRBJ2-7
clone_size: .
d_call: .
v_call: TRBV6-5
cdr3_aa: CASRDVTTRDEQYF
cdr3_nt: TGTGCCAGCAGAGACGTAACGACTAGAGACGAGCAGTACTTC

j_call: TRBJ2-2
clone_size: .
d_call: .
v_call: TRBV4-3
cdr3_aa: CASSQDFNQGELFF
cdr3_nt: TGCGCCAGCAGCCAAGATTTCAATCAAGGGGAGCTGTTTTTT

j_call: TRBJ1-2
clone_size: .
d_call: .
v_call: TRBV3-1/TRBV3-2
cdr3_aa: CASSPAVGSGYTF
cdr3_nt: TGTGCCAGCAGCCCGGCGGTGGGTAGTGGCTACACCTTC

j_call: TRBJ1-1
clone_size: .
d_call: .
v_call: TRBV6-2/TRBV6-3
cdr3_aa: CASSYGQSTEAFF
cdr3_nt: TGTGCCAGCAGTTACGGACAGAGCACTGAAGCTTTCTTT

j_call: TRBJ2-3
clone_size: .
d_call: .
v_call: TRBV20-1
cdr3_aa: CSASHPKGRSGDTQYF
cdr3_nt: TGCAGTGCTAGTCACCCCAAAGGGAGAAGTGGGGATACGCAGTATTTT

j_call: TRBJ2-1
clone_size: .
d_call: TRBD2
v_call: TRBV13
cdr3_aa: CASSSSSGNSYNEQFF
cdr3_nt: TGTGCCAGCAGCTCGTCTAGCGGGAACTCCTACAATGAGCAGTTCTTC

j_call: TRBJ2-7
clone_size: .
d_call: TRBD1
v_call: TRBV11-3
cdr3_aa: CASSLGDRVSNEQYF
cdr3_nt: TGTGCCAGCAGCTTAGGGGACAGGGTTTCGAACGAGCAGTACTTC

j_call: TRBJ2-2
clone_size: .
d_call: TRBD1
v_call: TRBV9
cdr3_aa: CASSRGQGGTGELFF
cdr3_nt: TGTGCCAGCAGCCGAGGACAGGGGGGAACCGGGGAGCTGTTTTTT

j_call: TRBJ2-5
clone_size: .
d_call: .
v_call: TRBV11-1
cdr3_aa: CASSPDRGGETQYF
cdr3_nt: TGTGCCAGCAGCCCTGACAGGGGAGGGGAGACCCAGTACTTC

j_call: TRBJ2-7
clone_size: once
d_call: .
v_call: TRBV4-1
cdr3_aa: CASSQGVGGVEYEQYF
cdr3_nt: TGCGCCAGCAGCCAAGGGGTGGGCGGGGTCGAATACGAGCAGTACTTC

j_call: TRBJ2-1
clone_size: .
d_call: TRBD1
v_call: TRBV10-1
cdr3_aa: CASSDIRDRGSNEQFF
cdr3_nt: TGCGCCAGCAGTGACATTAGGGACAGGGGAAGCAATGAGCAGTTCTTC

j_call: TRBJ1-1
clone_size: .
d_call: .
v_call: TRBV3-1/TRBV3-2
cdr3_aa: CASSRAGGNTEAFF
cdr3_nt: TGTGCCAGCAGCCGGGCGGGGGGAAACACTGAAGCTTTCTTT

j_call: TRBJ2-1
clone_size: .
d_call: .
v_call: TRBV7-9
cdr3_aa: CASRRLSTSYNEQFF
cdr3_nt: TGTGCCAGCAGGCGCCTCTCCACCTCCTACAATGAGCAGTTCTTC

j_call: TRBJ1-2
clone_size: .
d_call: TRBD1
v_call: TRBV18
cdr3_aa: CASSPQGQGLSGYTF
cdr3_nt: TGTGCCAGCTCACCACAAGGACAGGGGCTCTCTGGCTACACCTTC

j_call: TRBJ2-7
clone_size: once
d_call: TRBD1
v_call: TRBV7-2
cdr3_aa: CASSTGQGSSYEQYF
cdr3_nt: TGTGCCAGCAGCACGGGACAGGGTAGCTCCTACGAGCAGTACTTC

j_call: TRBJ2-7
clone_size: .
d_call: TRBD1
v_call: TRBV10-2
cdr3_aa: CASSEDRASYEQYF
cdr3_nt: TGCGCCAGCAGTGAGGACAGGGCGAGCTACGAGCAGTACTTC

j_call: TRBJ2-1
clone_size: .
d_call: .
v_call: TRBV4-1
cdr3_aa: CASSQVIGRPFF
cdr3_nt: TGCGCCAGCAGCCAAGTGATAGGCAGGCCGTTCTTC

j_call: TRBJ2-5
clone_size: .
d_call: .
v_call: TRBV4-1
cdr3_aa: CASSQDGAADQETQYF
cdr3_nt: TGCGCCAGCAGCCAAGATGGGGCGGCCGACCAAGAGACCCAGTACTTC

j_call: TRBJ2-3
clone_size: .
d_call: TRBD2
v_call: TRBV7-9
cdr3_aa: CASSLAAGEAPDTQYF
cdr3_nt: TGTGCCAGCAGCTTAGCGGCGGGAGAGGCGCCAGATACGCAGTATTTT

j_call: TRBJ2-5
clone_size: .
d_call: TRBD2
v_call: TRBV29-1
cdr3_aa: CSVEDPDSGSSETQYF
cdr3_nt: TGCAGCGTTGAAGATCCTGATAGCGGGAGCTCAGAGACCCAGTACTTC

j_call: TRBJ2-7
clone_size: .
d_call: TRBD2
v_call: TRBV7-9
cdr3_aa: CASSLALWPSGSQEQYF
cdr3_nt: TGTGCCAGCAGCTTAGCGCTATGGCCTAGCGGAAGCCAGGAGCAGTACTTC

j_call: TRBJ2-4
clone_size: .
d_call: .
v_call: TRBV11-2
cdr3_aa: CASSSRDIAKNIQYF
cdr3_nt: TGTGCCAGCAGCTCGAGGGATATAGCCAAAAACATTCAGTACTTC

j_call: TRBJ2-1
clone_size: .
d_call: TRBD1
v_call: TRBV6-1
cdr3_aa: CASSVQTTGPPYNEQFF
cdr3_nt: TGTGCCAGCAGTGTACAGACGACAGGGCCCCCCTACAATGAGCAGTTCTTC

j_call: TRBJ2-1
clone_size: .
d_call: TRBD2
v_call: TRBV28
cdr3_aa: CASSLGGRAEFF
cdr3_nt: TGTGCCAGCAGTTTAGGGGGGAGGGCCGAGTTCTTC

j_call: TRBJ2-1
clone_size: .
d_call: .
v_call: TRBV7-9
cdr3_aa: CASTLSGVGSYNEQFF
cdr3_nt: TGTGCCAGCACCCTTTCGGGAGTAGGGTCCTACAATGAGCAGTTCTTC

j_call: TRBJ2-2
clone_size: .
d_call: TRBD2
v_call: TRBV19
cdr3_aa: CASALAGVPGELFF
cdr3_nt: TGTGCCAGTGCTCTAGCGGGAGTCCCCGGGGAGCTGTTTTTT

j_call: TRBJ2-3
clone_size: .
d_call: TRBD2
v_call: TRBV6-2/TRBV6-3
cdr3_aa: CASSTAGESDTQYF
cdr3_nt: TGTGCCAGCAGTACGGCGGGGGAGAGCGATACGCAGTATTTT

j_call: TRBJ1-5
clone_size: .
d_call: .
v_call: TRBV28
cdr3_aa: CASSLSEFRGQVSNQPQHF
cdr3_nt: TGTGCCAGCAGTTTGAGTGAGTTTAGGGGTCAGGTGAGCAATCAGCCCCAGCATTTT

j_call: TRBJ2-7
clone_size: .
d_call: .
v_call: TRBV21-1
cdr3_aa: CASSIRIPNRTGGNEQYF
cdr3_nt: TGTGCCAGCAGCATTAGGATCCCTAACAGGACAGGGGGCAACGAGCAGTACTTC

j_call: TRBJ1-1
clone_size: .
d_call: .
v_call: TRBV19
cdr3_aa: CGWGDLNTEAFF
cdr3_nt: TGTGGCTGGGGAGACCTGAACACTGAAGCTTTCTTT

j_call: TRBJ1-3
clone_size: .
d_call: .
v_call: TRBV4-3
cdr3_aa: CASSQDGPSSSGNTIYF
cdr3_nt: TGCGCCAGCAGCCAAGATGGGCCTTCCTCCTCTGGAAACACCATATATTTT

j_call: TRBJ1-1
clone_size: .
d_call: .
v_call: TRBV27
cdr3_aa: CASSPRVGTAEAFF
cdr3_nt: TGTGCCAGCAGTCCTCGGGTAGGAACGGCTGAAGCTTTCTTT

j_call: TRBJ1-3
clone_size: once
d_call: .
v_call: TRBV18
cdr3_aa: CASSSGHISGNTIYF
cdr3_nt: TGTGCCAGCTCATCGGGACATATCTCTGGAAACACCATATATTTT

j_call: TRBJ2-5
clone_size: .
d_call: TRBD2
v_call: TRBV5-1
cdr3_aa: CASVLSLAGAAETQYF
cdr3_nt: TGCGCCAGCGTCCTTTCCTTAGCGGGAGCGGCAGAGACCCAGTACTTC

j_call: TRBJ2-7
clone_size: .
d_call: .
v_call: TRBV6-5
cdr3_aa: CASSYDRFNEQYF
cdr3_nt: TGTGCCAGCAGCTACGACAGGTTCAACGAGCAGTACTTC

j_call: TRBJ2-7
clone_size: .
d_call: .
v_call: TRBV2
cdr3_aa: CASSGTFRAYEQYF
cdr3_nt: TGTGCCAGCAGTGGGACTTTTAGAGCCTACGAGCAGTACTTC

j_call: TRBJ2-7
clone_size: .
d_call: TRBD1
v_call: TRBV24-1
cdr3_aa: CATSDLQGECYEQYF
cdr3_nt: TGTGCCACCAGTGATTTGCAGGGGGAGTGCTACGAGCAGTACTTC

j_call: TRBJ1-6
clone_size: .
d_call: .
v_call: TRBV5-4
cdr3_aa: CASKGGGGAANNSPLHF
cdr3_nt: TGTGCCAGCAAAGGAGGGGGGGGCGCGGCGAATAATTCACCCCTCCACTTT

j_call: TRBJ1-5
clone_size: .
d_call: .
v_call: TRBV19
cdr3_aa: CASSMGRGQQPQHF
cdr3_nt: TGTGCCAGTAGTATGGGCAGGGGCCAACAGCCCCAGCATTTT

j_call: TRBJ2-1
clone_size: .
d_call: TRBD2
v_call: TRBV12-5
cdr3_aa: CASGSYSGAYLDEQFF
cdr3_nt: TGTGCTAGTGGCTCCTATAGCGGGGCTTATCTTGATGAGCAGTTCTTC

j_call: TRBJ2-1
clone_size: .
d_call: .
v_call: TRBV24-1
cdr3_aa: CATSRLNNEQFF
cdr3_nt: TGTGCCACCAGTCGACTAAACAATGAGCAGTTCTTC